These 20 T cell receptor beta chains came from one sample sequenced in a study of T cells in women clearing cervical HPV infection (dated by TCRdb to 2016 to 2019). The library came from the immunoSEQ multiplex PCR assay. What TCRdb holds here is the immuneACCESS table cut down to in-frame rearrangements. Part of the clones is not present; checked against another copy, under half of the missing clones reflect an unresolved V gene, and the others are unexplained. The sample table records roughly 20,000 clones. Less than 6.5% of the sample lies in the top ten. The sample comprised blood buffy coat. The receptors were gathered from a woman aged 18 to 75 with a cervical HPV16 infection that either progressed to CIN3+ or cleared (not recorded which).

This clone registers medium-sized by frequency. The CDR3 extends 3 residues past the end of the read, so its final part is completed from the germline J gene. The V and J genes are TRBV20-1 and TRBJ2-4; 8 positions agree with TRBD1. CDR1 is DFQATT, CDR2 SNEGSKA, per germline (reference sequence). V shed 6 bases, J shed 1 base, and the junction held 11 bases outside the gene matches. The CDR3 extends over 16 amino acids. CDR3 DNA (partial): TGCAGTGCCCAAGAACCCAGGGGGCAGGCCAAAAACATT. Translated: CSAQEPRGQAKNI. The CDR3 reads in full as CSAQEPRGQAKNIQYF.

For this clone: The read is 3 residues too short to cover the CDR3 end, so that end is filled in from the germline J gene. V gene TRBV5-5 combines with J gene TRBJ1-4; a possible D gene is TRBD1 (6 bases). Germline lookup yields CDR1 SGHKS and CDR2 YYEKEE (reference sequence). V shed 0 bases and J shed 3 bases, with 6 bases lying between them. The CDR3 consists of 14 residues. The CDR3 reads CASSLEGANEKLFF. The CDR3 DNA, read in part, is TGTGCCAGCAGCTTGGAGGGGGCTAATGAAAAA. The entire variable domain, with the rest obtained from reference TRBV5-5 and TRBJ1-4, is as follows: DAGVTQSPTHLIKTRGQQVTLRCSPISGHKSVSWYQQVLGQGPQFIFQYYEKEERGRGNFPDRFSARQFPNYSSELNVNALLLGDSALYLCASSLEGANEKLFFGSGTQLSVL.

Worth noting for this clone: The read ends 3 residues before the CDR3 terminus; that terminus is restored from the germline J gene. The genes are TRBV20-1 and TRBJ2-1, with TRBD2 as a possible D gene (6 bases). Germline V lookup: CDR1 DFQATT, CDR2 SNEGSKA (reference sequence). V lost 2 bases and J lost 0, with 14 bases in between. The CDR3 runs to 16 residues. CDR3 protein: CSARTPRGLSYNEQFF. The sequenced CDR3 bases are TGCAGTGCTAGAACCCCGCGGGGCCTCTCCTACAATGAG.

This CDR3 is CASSGGGTGSDEQYF. The sequenced part of the CDR3 DNA is TGTGCCAGCAGTGGGGGGGGGACAGGGTCGGACGAG. The J gene is TRBJ2-7, the V gene TRBV6-1; 9 nucleotides match TRBD1. The read terminates 3 residues before the CDR3 end, so the remaining end is supplied by the germline J gene. The trim removed 4 bases at V and 5 bases at J, leaving 9 bases unmatched. CDR3 length: 15 amino acids. CDR1 and CDR2 (germline): MNHNS, SASEGT.

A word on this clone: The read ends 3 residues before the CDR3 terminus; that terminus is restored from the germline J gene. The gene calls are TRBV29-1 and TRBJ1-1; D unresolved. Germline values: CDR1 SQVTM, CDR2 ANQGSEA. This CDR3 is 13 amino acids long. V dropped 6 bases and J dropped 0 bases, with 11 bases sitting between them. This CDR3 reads CSVRVVVNTEAFF. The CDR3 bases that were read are TGCAGCGTGAGGGTGGTTGTGAACACTGAA.

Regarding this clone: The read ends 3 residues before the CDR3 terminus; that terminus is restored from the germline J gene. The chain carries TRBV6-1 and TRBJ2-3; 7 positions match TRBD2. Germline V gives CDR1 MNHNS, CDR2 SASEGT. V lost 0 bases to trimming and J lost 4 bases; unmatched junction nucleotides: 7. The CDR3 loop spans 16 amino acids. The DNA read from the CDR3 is TGTGCCAGCAGTGAAGCGGGGGACTACGAAGCAGATACG. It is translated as CASSEAGDYEADT. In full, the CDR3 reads CASSEAGDYEADTQYF.

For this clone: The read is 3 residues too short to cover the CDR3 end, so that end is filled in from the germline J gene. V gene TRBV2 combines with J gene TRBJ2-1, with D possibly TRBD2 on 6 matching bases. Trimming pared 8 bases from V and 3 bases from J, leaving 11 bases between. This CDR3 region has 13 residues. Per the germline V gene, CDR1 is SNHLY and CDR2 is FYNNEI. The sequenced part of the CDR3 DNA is TGTGCCAGCGGCCAGCGGGTCTACAATGAG. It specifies CASGQRVYNE. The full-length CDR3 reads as CASGQRVYNEQFF.

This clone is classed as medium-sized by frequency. The sequenced part of the CDR3 DNA is TGTGCCATCAGTGAGTCGGGGGGGAAGGGAGAGACC. Encoded protein: CAISESGGKGET. The entire CDR3 reads CAISESGGKGETQYF. The chain links TRBV10-3 to TRBJ2-5; 7 bases are shared with TRBD2. The read ends 3 residues early relative to the CDR3; the germline J gene fills the gap. The length of the CDR3 is 15 residues. V shed 0 bases, J shed 4 bases, and the junction held 5 bases outside the gene matches. Germline V gene data show CDR1 as ENHRY and CDR2 as SYGVKD.

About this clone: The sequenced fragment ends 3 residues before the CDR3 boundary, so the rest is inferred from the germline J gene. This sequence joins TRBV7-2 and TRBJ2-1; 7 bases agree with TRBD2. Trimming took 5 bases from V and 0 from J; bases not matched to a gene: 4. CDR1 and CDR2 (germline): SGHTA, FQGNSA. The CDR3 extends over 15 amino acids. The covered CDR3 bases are TGTGCCAGCAGCCCAACGGGGGGCTCCTACAATGAG. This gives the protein CASSPTGGSYNE. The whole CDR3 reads CASSPTGGSYNEQFF.

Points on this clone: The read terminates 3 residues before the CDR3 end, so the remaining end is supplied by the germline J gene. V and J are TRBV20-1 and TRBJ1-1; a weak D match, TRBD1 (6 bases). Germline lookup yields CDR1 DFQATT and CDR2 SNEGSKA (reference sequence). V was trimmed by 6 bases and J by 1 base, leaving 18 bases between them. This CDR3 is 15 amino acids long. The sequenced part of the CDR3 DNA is TGCAGTGCCGAAGCAGGGGATCGACCGAACACTGAA. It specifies CSAEAGDRPNTE. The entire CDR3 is CSAEAGDRPNTEAFF.

CDR3 DNA, as far as it was read: TGTGCCAGCACCGGACAGGAGACCGGCGGAAACACC. Protein: CASTGQETGGNT. The full-length CDR3 reads as CASTGQETGGNTIYF. The gene calls are TRBV2 and TRBJ1-3; TRBD1 matches 7 bases. Read sequence stops 3 residues before the CDR3 end, and the germline J gene provides the missing end. This CDR3 is built from 15 residues. Losses at the gene ends were 7 bases for V and 4 bases for J; bases not matched to a gene: 10. Looked up from germline, CDR1 is SNHLY and CDR2 is FYNNEI. Filled out from reference TRBV2 and TRBJ1-3, the complete variable domain reads EPEVTQTPSHQVTQMGQEVILRCVPISNHLYFYWYRQILGQKVEFLVSFYNNEISEKSEIFDDQFSVERPDGSNFTLKIRSTKLEDSAMYFCASTGQETGGNTIYFGEGSWLTVV.

CDR3 amino acids: CASSLSTGELFF. CDR3 DNA, as far as it was read: TGTGCCAGCAGCCTCTCCACCGGGGAG. V is TRBV5-6 and J is TRBJ2-2; D gene uncertain. The sequence runs out 3 residues before the end of the CDR3; the remainder is reconstructed from the germline J gene. Germline-derived CDR1 and CDR2 are SGHDT and YYEEEE. V was clipped by 4 bases and J by 4 bases, with 5 bases between them. CDR3 length equals 12 residues.

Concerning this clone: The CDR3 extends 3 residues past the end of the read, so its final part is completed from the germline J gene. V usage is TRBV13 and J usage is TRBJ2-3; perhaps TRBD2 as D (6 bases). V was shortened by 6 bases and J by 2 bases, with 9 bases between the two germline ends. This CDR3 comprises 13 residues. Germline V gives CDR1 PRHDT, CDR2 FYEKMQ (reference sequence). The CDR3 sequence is CASRDYNTDTQYF. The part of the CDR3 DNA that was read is TGTGCCAGCAGGGACTACAACACAGATACG. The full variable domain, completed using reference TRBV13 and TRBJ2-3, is AAGVIQSPRHLIKEKRETATLKCYPIPRHDTVYWYQQGPGQDPQFLISFYEKMQSDKGSIPDRFSAQQFSDYHSELNMSSLELGDSALYFCASRDYNTDTQYFGPGTRLTVL.

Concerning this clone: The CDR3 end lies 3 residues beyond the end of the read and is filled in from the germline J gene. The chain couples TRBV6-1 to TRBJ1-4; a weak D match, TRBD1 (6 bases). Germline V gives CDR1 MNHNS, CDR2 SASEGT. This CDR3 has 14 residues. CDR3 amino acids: CASSALRGESPLFF. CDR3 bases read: TGTGCCAGCAGTGCCCTCAGGGGTGAGTCACCA.

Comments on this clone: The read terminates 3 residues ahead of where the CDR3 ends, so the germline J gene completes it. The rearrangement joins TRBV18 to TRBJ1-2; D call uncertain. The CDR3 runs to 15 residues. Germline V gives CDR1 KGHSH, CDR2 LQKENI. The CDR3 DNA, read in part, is TGTGCCAGCTCACTTGGTTCCGGGTCCTACAATGAC. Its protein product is CASSLGSGSYND. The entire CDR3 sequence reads CASSLGSGSYNDYTF.

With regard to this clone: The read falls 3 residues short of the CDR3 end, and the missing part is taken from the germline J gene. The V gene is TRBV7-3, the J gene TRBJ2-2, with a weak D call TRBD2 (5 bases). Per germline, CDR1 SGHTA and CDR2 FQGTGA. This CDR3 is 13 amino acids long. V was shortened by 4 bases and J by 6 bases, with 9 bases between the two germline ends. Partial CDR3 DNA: TGTGCCAGCAGCTCCCGGGGATCCGGGGAG. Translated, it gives CASSSRGSGE. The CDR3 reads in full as CASSSRGSGELFF.

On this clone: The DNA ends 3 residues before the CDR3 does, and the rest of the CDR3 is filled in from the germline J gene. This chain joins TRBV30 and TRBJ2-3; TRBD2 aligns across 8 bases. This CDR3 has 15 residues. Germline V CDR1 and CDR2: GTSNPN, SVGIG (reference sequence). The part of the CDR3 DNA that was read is TGTGCCTGGAGTGTTCGGCTAGCGGGTGCCGAGACG. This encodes CAWSVRLAGAET. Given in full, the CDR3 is CAWSVRLAGAETQYF.

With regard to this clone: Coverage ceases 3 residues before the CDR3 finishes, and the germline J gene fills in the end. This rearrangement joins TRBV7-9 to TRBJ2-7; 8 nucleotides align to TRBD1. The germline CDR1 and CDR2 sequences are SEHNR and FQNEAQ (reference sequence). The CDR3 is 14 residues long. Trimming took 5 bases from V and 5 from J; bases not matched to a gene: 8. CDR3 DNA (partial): TGTGCCAGCAGCCCTGACAGGGGCTTCAACGAG. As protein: CASSPDRGFNE. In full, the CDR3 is CASSPDRGFNEQYF.

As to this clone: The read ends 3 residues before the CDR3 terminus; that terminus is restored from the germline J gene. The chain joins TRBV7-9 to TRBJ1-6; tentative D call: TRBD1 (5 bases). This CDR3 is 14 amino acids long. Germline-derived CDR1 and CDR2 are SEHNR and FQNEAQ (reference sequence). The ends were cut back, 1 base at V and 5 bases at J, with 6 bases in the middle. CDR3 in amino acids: CASSLGGDNSPLHF. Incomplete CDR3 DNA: TGTGCCAGCAGCTTAGGGGGGGATAATTCACCC. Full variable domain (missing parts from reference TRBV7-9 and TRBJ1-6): DTGVSQNPRHKITKRGQNVTFRCDPISEHNRLYWYRQTLGQGPEFLTYFQNEAQLEKSRLLSDRFSAERPKGSFSTLEIQRTEQGDSAMYLCASSLGGDNSPLHFGNGTRLTVT.

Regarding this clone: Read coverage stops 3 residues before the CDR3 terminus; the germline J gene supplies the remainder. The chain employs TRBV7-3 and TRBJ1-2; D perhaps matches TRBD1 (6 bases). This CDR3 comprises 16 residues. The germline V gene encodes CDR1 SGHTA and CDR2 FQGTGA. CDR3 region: CASSRNPAGGTDTYTF. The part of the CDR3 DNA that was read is TGTGCCAGCAGCCGTAACCCCGCGGGGGGCACAGATACC.